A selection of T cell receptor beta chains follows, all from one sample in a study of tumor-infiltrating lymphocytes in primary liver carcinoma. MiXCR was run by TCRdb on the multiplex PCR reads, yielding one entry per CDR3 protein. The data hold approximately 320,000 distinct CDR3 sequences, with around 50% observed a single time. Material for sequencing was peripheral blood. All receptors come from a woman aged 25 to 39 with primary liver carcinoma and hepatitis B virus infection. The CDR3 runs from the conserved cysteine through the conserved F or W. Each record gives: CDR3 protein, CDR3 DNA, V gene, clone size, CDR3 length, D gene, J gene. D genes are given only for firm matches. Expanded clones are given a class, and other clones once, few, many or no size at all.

CASTQTGLAGYEQFF,TGTGCCAGCACCCAAACGGGACTAGCGGGATATGAGCAGTTCTTC,TRBV6-1,few,15,TRBD2,TRBJ2-1
CAGSTGGGTEAFF,TGTGCCGGATCAACAGGGGGTGGCACTGAAGCTTTCTTT,TRBV5-6,few,13,TRBD1,TRBJ1-1
CSVGQKHGGSLNEQFF,TGCAGCGTTGGCCAGAAACATGGGGGGTCGCTCAATGAGCAGTTCTTC,TRBV29-1,many,16,-,TRBJ2-1
CACSLDTQGRYEQYF,TGTGCATGCAGCTTAGATACGCAGGGTCGCTACGAGCAGTACTTC,TRBV11-2,-,15,-,TRBJ2-7
CSGKRGQLNTEAFF,TGCAGCGGAAAACGGGGGCAGCTGAACACTGAAGCTTTCTTT,TRBV29-1,-,14,-,TRBJ1-1
CATSDRDGATDTQYF,TGTGCCACCAGTGATCGGGACGGAGCCACAGATACGCAGTATTTT,TRBV24-1,few,15,-,TRBJ2-3
CASSAGTAVSDTQYF,TGTGCCAGCAGCGCCGGGACAGCGGTATCAGATACGCAGTATTTT,TRBV6-4,-,15,TRBD1,TRBJ2-3
CASSWDRASYNEQFF,TGTGCCAGCAGCTGGGACAGGGCCTCCTACAATGAGCAGTTCTTC,TRBV11-1,many,15,TRBD1,TRBJ2-1
CASTRSGTVTDTQYF,TGTGCCAGCACCCGTAGCGGGACGGTCACAGATACGCAGTATTTT,TRBV9,-,15,TRBD2,TRBJ2-3
CVSNLEHTYEQYF,TGTGTCAGCAACTTAGAGCATACCTACGAGCAGTACTTC,TRBV11-2,-,13,-,TRBJ2-7
CASNPGRIMNTEAFF,TGCGCAAGCAACCCGGGACGGATCATGAACACTGAAGCTTTCTTT,TRBV5-1,-,15,-,TRBJ1-1
CASSLSGSGTGELFF,TGTGCCAGCAGCTTAAGCGGGAGTGGAACCGGGGAGCTGTTTTTT,TRBV11-1,-,15,TRBD2,TRBJ2-2
CASSLGPEGDEQFF,TGCGCCAGCAGCCTGGGACCAGAGGGCGATGAGCAGTTCTTC,TRBV12-3/TRBV12-4,-,14,-,TRBJ2-1
CASSEGYERGPTDGYTF,TGCGCCAGCAGTGAAGGCTATGAACGGGGACCCACCGATGGCTACACCTTC,TRBV10-1,few,17,-,TRBJ1-2
CASSLKVGSSYNEQFF,TGCGCCAGCAGCTTGAAGGTCGGGAGCTCCTACAATGAGCAGTTCTTC,TRBV5-1,-,16,-,TRBJ2-1